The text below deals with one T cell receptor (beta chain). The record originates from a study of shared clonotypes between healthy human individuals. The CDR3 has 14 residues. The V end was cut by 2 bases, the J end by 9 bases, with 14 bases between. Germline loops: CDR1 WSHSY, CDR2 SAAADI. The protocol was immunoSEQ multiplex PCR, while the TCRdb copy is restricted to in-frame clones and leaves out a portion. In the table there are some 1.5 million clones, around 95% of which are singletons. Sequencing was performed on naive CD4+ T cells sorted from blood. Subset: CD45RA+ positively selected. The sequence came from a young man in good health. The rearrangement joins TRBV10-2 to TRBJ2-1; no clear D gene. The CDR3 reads CASSEVVGLSEQFF. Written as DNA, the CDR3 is TGCGCCAGCAGTGAGGTGGTAGGGTTGAGTGAGCAGTTCTTC.